The clone carrying this T cell receptor beta chain was counted only a few times. TCRdb reprocessed the PCR reads with MiXCR, giving one entry per CDR3 protein. In the table there are around 11,000 distinct CDR3 sequences, over 25% of which are singletons. The data are from a study of immune characterization of retroperitoneal liposarcoma. The germline V gene encodes CDR1 SGHNT and CDR2 YENEEA. Between the trimmed V and J ends, which lost 1 base and 1 base, there was a span of 12 bases. The CDR3 length is 16 residues. V is TRBV11-3 and J is TRBJ2-3; maybe TRBD1 (5 bases). The clonotype was recovered from a male donor with retroperitoneal liposarcoma. Sequenced: blood. The CDR3 reads CASSLVAGSGTDTQYF. Here the CDR3 DNA reads TGTGCCAGCAGCTTAGTCGCAGGGTCGGGCACAGATACGCAGTATTTT.